This T cell receptor (beta chain) was captured by sequencing in a study of blood T cell repertoires in COVID-19. Background on the study: The samples span acute and convalescent COVID-19 from the United States, Italy and Spain. T cells, B-cell-depleted T cells, or PBMCs supplied cDNA or gDNA.

Germline CDR1 is LNHDA and CDR2 is SQIVND (reference sequence). V was pared by 8 bases and J by 8 bases, with 7 bases of the junction left unmatched. There are 13 residues in the CDR3. In the original analysis: Amplification with reference gene primers provided the estimates of nucleated cell counts. Produced via immunoSEQ multiplex PCR; TCRdb's table is partial and in-frame only. That table is the source of V, J and clone size, and D and trimming were worked out from the DNA. The table shows about 62,000 clones, with around 84% occurring only once. This clone appeared a few times. This sequence was found in a man between 65 and 85 years old with acute or convalescent COVID-19. The chain joins TRBV19 to TRBJ2-1; 9 nucleotides match TRBD1. Sequenced sample: peripheral blood. CDR3 in amino acids: CASDPTGGHEQFF. DNA for the CDR3: TGTGCCAGTGACCCCACAGGGGGCCATGAGCAGTTCTTC.